The sequence of this T cell receptor (beta chain) was determined in a study of cytomegalovirus exposure and HLA in healthy donors listed by TCRdb under 2017. At the level of the whole study: In an earlier analysis of under 750 of the donors, 276 Gb of sequence data and approximately 100 million unique TCR beta sequences from roughly 180 million T cells were reported. An early release that covered fewer than 750 HLA-typed donors contained 250 to 350 gigabases of sequencing data and around 80 million unique TCR sequences. Of the roughly 390 genotyped donors, 81% were placed in the genetic ancestry cluster associated with self-reported Caucasian donors. The study aimed to test whether cataloging public T cell receptors could reveal signatures of past pathogen exposure. The study profiled the T cell repertoires of 666 subjects by immunosequencing and related them to cytomegalovirus serostatus. A separate validation cohort of about 110 different subjects was used in addition to the approximately 700-subject first cohort. The study combined high-throughput TCR immunosequencing, statistical association of individual TCRs with disease status, and machine learning to predict cytomegalovirus infection status. A later analysis re-examined previously published TCR beta repertoires from about 700 donors and added high-resolution HLA genotyping to investigate patterns of TCR occurrence. Rather than drawing on any new phenotypic data, the later analysis identified candidate immune exposures from TCR beta sequences and the way those sequences occurred across donors. To decide whether each TCR beta V gene segment behaved as functional or pseudogenic, an earlier analysis of over 500 of the donors relied on high-throughput TCR beta sequencing. Donor age, sex, ethnicity and CMV serostatus were compiled together with the repertoire data. In a later genetic analysis, genome-wide SNP genotypes for about 55% of the 666 donors were used, and that subset was treated as a discovery cohort. Every discovery cohort repertoire had been produced on one sequencing platform. Both class I and class II loci were covered by HLA typing, at four-digit resolution. The number of donors typed differed by locus, with 629-630 for A, B, C, DRB1 and DQB1, roughly 520 for DQA1, 600 to 610 for DPA1, and some 450 for DPB1. Roughly 5 DR-DQ haplotypes were treated as single units for association and clustering because of strong linkage in the cohort. Among under 450 genotyped donors of the cohort, an average of around 240,000 unique TCR beta nucleotide sequences were sequenced per donor, around a sixth of them non-productive.

Library creation used the immunoSEQ multiplex PCR assay. A mixture of 60 forward primers for TCR Vbeta segments and 13 reverse primers for TCR Jbeta segments was used in the multiplex PCR. The CDR3 region of rearranged TCR beta genes was amplified from genomic DNA with a multiplex PCR assay. Amplified TCR beta libraries were sequenced as 87-base-pair reads on the Illumina HiSeq System. The authors' pipeline ran thus. Across the 700 or so repertoires, a later analysis counted approximately 75 million unique TCR beta chains, roughly 11 million of which were shared by at least two donors. Raw reads were error-corrected and collapsed into unique sequences with a nearest-neighbor algorithm that merged closely related sequences to remove PCR and sequencing errors. To assign V, D and J gene segments, CDR3 sequences were aligned to IMGT reference sequences. For a sequence to be retained, a match of at least six nucleotides to both a V gene segment and a J gene segment was required. A rearrangement was called productive if the CDR3 had no stop codons and remained in frame with V and J, and every other rearrangement was called non-productive. CDR3 was defined by IMGT convention, running from the second conserved V-encoded cysteine to the conserved J-encoded phenylalanine. The earlier analysis of roughly 590 of the donors excluded any sequence lacking an unambiguous match to a single V gene segment. An earlier analysis of 587 of the donors called V segments functional above 56.7% productive rearrangements and segregating when the between-donor standard deviation exceeded 5%. A statistical classification framework was built to diagnose cytomegalovirus status from the catalog of TCR beta chain sequences. In a later analysis, V and J genes were assigned by comparing TCR nucleotide sequences against IMGT/GENE-DB human TR gene sequences. Using the TCRdist pipeline, a later analysis assigned CDR3 sequences along with most-parsimonious VDJ recombination scenarios. In a later analysis, each TCR beta chain was defined by its CDR3 amino acid sequence together with its V-gene family, and reads without a unique V-gene family were excluded. A later analysis removed several hundred highly shared, low-generation-probability nucleotide sequences to deal with suspected cross-contamination and a sequencing artifact. For each public chain, a later analysis derived a clonal expansion index from normalized ranks of inferred template counts within each repertoire. A later analysis computed generation probabilities with a VDJ recombination model fitted to out-of-frame rearrangements, and checked the results against IGoR. Hypergeometric tests were used in a later analysis to score TCR-TCR, TCR-HLA and TCR-CMV co-occurrence, with a repertoire-size bias correction applied to the TCR pairs. In a later analysis, false discovery rates were estimated by permuting HLA or CMV assignments 20 times. In a later analysis, co-occurring TCRs were grouped with DBSCAN, and TCRdist sequence similarity was added when clustering was performed within HLA-allele-positive subsets. Repertoires with fewer than 30,000 or more than 120,000 public chains, plus five repertoires with anomalous nucleotide sharing, were excluded from co-occurrence clustering. In TCRdb, the immuneACCESS table is reduced to in-frame sequences with V and J assigned. These tables do not hold every clone; where another copy was compared, an unresolved V gene accounts for under half, and the others remain unexplained. V, J and clone size were drawn from that table, and D and trimming were deduced from the DNA. In this sample the table shows 100,000 or so clones, under 85% of which occur a single time. 6.5% to 9.5% of the sample rests with the top ten.

For CDR1 and CDR2, the germline V gene (reference sequence) lists SEHNR and FQNEAQ. From its cysteine to its phenylalanine, the CDR3 spans 16 amino acids. The DNA shown is the 48-base CDR3, in frame from base 1. Regarding this clone: What this receptor recognizes is not known. No base-level quality is on record; no much larger clone is a single base apart.

In total, around 600 healthy bone marrow donors made up the cohort. At the time of sampling, every cohort member was nominally healthy, though immune exposures that went unrecorded were likely present. The donor was CMV seropositive and belonged to the group of a few hundred seropositive cohort members. Every donor gave a peripheral blood sample, and the peripheral blood mononuclear cells from that sample were used for TCR beta sequencing. The Qiagen DNeasy Blood Extraction Kit was used to extract genomic DNA from the blood cell samples. The research as a whole found: In vitro tests confirmed that a few of the cytomegalovirus-associated TCR beta chains recognize cytomegalovirus antigens. The only immune exposure information available for the cohort was CMV serostatus. In a later analysis, HLA-associated TCR beta chains were found to be more clonally expanded and to have lower generation probabilities than equally common non-associated chains. Strong co-occurrence of HLA alleles, especially DR and DQ, made assigning TCR associations to individual alleles difficult. It was suggested by the authors that the approach could potentially be generalized to other disease states and immunological phenotypes. In an earlier analysis of more than 500 of the donors, most TCR beta V segments appeared in productive rearrangements about 90% or about 30% of the time, broadly matching IMGT annotations. A further reported finding was that TCR beta sequences accurately predicted the HLA-A and HLA-B alleles for most subjects in the first cohort. A later genetic analysis associated a missense DCLRE1C variant with V-gene and J-gene trimming of TCR beta chains, and an independent cohort replicated the association. Because some donors lacked HLA typing at each locus, the association tests relied only on the typed subset. Linkage disequilibrium might explain the correlated functional status among segregating V segments, but an unknown experimental factor could not be ruled out. A cluster of highly shared sequence variants was judged likely to be a technical artifact of the sequencing pipeline. Because counts were too low, roughly 17 rarely observed V segments, including chromosome 9 orphons, were left out of the earlier analysis of some 600 of the donors. Several of the top co-occurrence clusters appeared to be linked to parvovirus B19, influenza, CMV and Epstein-Barr virus, according to a later analysis. The presence/absence analyses assumed that sequencing depth was roughly uniform across donors, and that assumption may not be true. In a later analysis, some 18,000 TCR beta sequences were associated with specific HLA alleles at a false discovery rate of 0.05. Compared with the roughly 600-donor mean, donors in an Asian-associated ancestry cluster had fewer N-insertions in productive TCRs, according to a later genetic analysis. The 87-base-pair reads could not distinguish some IMGT-functional V segments, including TRBV6-2 and TRBV6-3, so those segments were excluded. The study gave a list of 150 to 200 TCR beta chains associated with cytomegalovirus. Most TCR sequences were seen in very few donors, while some public TCRs were found in many individuals. A later analysis found that TCR association rates varied across HLA loci, with DRB1 alleles showing the most associated TCRs and HLA-C alleles the fewest. The classifier was reported to diagnose cytomegalovirus status with high specificity and sensitivity in both the original cohort and the validation cohort. The cohort was sequenced for TCR beta chains only, and without alpha or paired-chain data the features that could be detected were limited. Most CMV-associated TCR beta chains appeared to be HLA-restricted in a later analysis, and the HLA associations seemed to be driven largely by CMV exposure.

The sequence links TRBV7-9 to TRBJ2-5; the D gene is perhaps TRBD1, from 6 matching bases. The J call may be incorrect, as the DNA end agrees better with TRBJ2-7. The TCR originated in a woman aged 35 to 49 in good health and CMV-seropositive. Sequencing was done on a sample of PBMCs. CDR3 region: CASSLAQTGLNYEQYF. The DNA reads as follows: TGTGCCAGCAGCTTAGCGCAGACAGGTTTAAACTACGAGCAGTACTTC.